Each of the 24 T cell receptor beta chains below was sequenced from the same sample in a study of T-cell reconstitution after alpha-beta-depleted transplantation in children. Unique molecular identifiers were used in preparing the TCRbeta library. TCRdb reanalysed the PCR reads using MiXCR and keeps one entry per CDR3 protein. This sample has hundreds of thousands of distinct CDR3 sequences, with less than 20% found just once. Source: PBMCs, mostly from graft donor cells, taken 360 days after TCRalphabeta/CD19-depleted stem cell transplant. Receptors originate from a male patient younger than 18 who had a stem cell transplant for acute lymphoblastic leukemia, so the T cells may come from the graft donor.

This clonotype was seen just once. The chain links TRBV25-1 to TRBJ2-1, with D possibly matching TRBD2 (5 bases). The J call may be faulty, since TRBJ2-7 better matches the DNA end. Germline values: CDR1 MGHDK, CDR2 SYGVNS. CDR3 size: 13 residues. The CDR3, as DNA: TGTGCCAGCAGGAATCGGGGTAAAAATGAGCAGTACTTC. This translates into CASRNRGKNEQYF.

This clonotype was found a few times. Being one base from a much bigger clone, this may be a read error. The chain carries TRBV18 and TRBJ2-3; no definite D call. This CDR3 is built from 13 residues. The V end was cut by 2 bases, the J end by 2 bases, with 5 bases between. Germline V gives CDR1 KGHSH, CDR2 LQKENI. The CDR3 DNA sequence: TGTGCCAGCTCACCAACTAACACAGATACGCAGTATTTT. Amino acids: CASSPTNTDTQYF.

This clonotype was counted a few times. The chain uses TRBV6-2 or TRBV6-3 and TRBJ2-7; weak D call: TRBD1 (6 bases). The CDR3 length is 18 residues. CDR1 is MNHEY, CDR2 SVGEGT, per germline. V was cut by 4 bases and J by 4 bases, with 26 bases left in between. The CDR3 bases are TGTGCCAGCAGTTTCCCAACGGACCTACAGGGTCTTTTGTACGAGCAGTACTTC. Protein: CASSFPTDLQGLLYEQYF.

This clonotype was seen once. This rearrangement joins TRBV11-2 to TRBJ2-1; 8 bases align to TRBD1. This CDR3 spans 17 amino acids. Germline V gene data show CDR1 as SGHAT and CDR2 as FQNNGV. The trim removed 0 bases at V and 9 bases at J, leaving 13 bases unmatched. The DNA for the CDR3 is TGTGCCAGCAGCTTAGACATGTGGGGACAGGCGGCATCTGAGCAGTTCTTC. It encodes CASSLDMWGQAASEQFF.

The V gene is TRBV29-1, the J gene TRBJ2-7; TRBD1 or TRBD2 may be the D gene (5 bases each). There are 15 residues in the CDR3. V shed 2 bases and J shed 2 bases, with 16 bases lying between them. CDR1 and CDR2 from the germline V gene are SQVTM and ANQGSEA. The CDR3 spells CSVETSSGRPYEQYF. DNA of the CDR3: TGCAGCGTTGAAACCAGTTCGGGACGGCCCTACGAGCAGTACTTC.

The CDR3 DNA reads as TGCAGTGCTAGAGATCGAAGGGGGTCCTACGAGCAGTACTTC. Protein: CSARDRRGSYEQYF. V and J are TRBV20-1 and TRBJ2-7; TRBD1 might be the D (6 bases). Germline V gene lookup returns CDR1 DFQATT and CDR2 SNEGSKA (reference sequence). CDR3 length: 14 amino acids. Trimming cost V 0 bases and J 1 base, with 10 bases left between them.

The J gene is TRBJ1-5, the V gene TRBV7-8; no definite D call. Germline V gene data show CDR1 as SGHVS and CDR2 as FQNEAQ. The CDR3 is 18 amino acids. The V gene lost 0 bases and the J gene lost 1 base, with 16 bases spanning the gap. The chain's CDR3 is CASSLAPLGEGSNQPQHF. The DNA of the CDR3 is TGTGCCAGCAGCTTAGCTCCCCTGGGAGAAGGAAGCAATCAGCCCCAGCATTTT.

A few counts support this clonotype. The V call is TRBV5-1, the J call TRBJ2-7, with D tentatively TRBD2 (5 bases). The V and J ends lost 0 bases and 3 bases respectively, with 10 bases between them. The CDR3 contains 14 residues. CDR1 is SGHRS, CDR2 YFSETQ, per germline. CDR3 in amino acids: CASSLEILDYEQYF. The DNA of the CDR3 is TGCGCCAGCAGCTTGGAGATACTAGACTACGAGCAGTACTTC.

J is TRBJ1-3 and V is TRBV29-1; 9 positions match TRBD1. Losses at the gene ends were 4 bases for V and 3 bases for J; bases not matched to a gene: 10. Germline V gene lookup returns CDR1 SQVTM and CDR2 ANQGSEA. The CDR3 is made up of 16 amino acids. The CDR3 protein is CSVGGTTGGDGNTIYF. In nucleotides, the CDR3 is TGCAGCGTTGGGGGTACTACAGGGGGCGATGGAAACACCATATATTTT.

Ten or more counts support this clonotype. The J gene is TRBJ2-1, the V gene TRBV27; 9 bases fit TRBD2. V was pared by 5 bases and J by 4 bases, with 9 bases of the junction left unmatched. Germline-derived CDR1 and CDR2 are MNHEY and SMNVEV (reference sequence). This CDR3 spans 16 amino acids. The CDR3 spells CASSPRLAVPYNEQFF. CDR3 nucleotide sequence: TGTGCCAGCAGTCCCCGACTAGCGGTCCCATACAATGAGCAGTTCTTC.

CDR3 bases: TGTGCCAGCAGTCTTAAGCGGGGAAACAATGAGCAGTTCTTC. Protein product: CASSLKRGNNEQFF. This sequence joins TRBV12-3 or TRBV12-4 and TRBJ2-1, with TRBD2 matching over 7 bases. The CDR3 is made up of 14 amino acids. The ends lost 5 bases at V and 5 bases at J; junction bases unmatched: 6.

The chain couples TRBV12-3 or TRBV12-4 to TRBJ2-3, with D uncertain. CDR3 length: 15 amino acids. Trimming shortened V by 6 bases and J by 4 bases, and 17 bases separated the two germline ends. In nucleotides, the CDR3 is TGTGCCAGCAGCCCGATGGACGGAGAGTCAGATACGCAGTATTTT. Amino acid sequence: CASSPMDGESDTQYF.

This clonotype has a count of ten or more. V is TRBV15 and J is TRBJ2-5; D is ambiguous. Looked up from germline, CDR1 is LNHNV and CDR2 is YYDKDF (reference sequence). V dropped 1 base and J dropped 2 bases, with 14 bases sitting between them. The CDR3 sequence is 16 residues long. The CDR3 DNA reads TGTGCCACCAGCAGAGCGGGTCGAGCTCCTCAAGAGACCCAGTACTTC. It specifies CATSRAGRAPQETQYF.

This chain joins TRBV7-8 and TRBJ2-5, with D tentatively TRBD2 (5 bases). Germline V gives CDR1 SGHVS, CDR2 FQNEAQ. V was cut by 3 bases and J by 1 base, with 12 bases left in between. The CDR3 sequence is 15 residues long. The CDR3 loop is CASSFGLVSQETQYF. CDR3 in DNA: TGTGCCAGCAGCTTCGGACTGGTATCCCAAGAGACCCAGTACTTC. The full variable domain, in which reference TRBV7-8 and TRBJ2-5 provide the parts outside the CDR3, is GAGVSQSPRYKVAKRGQDVALRCDPISGHVSLFWYQQALGQGPEFLTYFQNEAQLDKSGLPSDRFFAERPEGSVSTLKIQRTQQEDSAVYLCASSFGLVSQETQYFGPGTRLLVL.

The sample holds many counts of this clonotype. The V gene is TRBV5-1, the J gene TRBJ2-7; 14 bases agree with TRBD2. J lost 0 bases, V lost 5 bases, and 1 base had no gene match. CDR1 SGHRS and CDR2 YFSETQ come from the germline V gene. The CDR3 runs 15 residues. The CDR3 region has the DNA TGCGCCAGCAGGGGGACTAGCGGGAGCTCCTACGAGCAGTACTTC. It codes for CASRGTSGSSYEQYF.

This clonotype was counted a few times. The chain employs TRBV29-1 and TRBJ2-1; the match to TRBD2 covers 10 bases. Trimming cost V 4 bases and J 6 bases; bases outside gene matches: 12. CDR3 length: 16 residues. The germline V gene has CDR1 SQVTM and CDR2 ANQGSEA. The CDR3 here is CSVVGRGTSAPNEQFF. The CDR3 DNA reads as TGCAGCGTTGTGGGTAGGGGGACTAGCGCTCCCAATGAGCAGTTCTTC.

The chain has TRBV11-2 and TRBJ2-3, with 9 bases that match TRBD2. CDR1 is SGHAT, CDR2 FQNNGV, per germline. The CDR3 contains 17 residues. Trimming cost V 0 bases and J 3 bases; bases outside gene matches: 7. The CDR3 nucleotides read TGTGCCAGCAGCTTAGAGGCGAGGACTAGCGTTACAGATACGCAGTATTTT. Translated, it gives CASSLEARTSVTDTQYF.

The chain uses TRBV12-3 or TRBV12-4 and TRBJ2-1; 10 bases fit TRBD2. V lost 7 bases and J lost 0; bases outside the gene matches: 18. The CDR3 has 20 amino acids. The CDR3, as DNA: TGTGCCAGCACCTCAGGGGGAGGACTAGCGGCCTTGGCCTCCTACAATGAGCAGTTCTTC. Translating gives CASTSGGGLAALASYNEQFF.

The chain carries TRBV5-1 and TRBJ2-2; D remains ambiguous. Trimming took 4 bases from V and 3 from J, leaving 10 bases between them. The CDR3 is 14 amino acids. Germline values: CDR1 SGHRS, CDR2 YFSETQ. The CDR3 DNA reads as TGCGCCAGCAGCCCGTACATCTACACCGGGGAGCTGTTTTTT. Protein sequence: CASSPYIYTGELFF.

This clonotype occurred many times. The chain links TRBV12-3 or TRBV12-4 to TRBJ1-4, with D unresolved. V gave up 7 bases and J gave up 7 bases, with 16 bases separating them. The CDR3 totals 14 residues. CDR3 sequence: CASTPWASGEKLFF. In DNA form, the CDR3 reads TGTGCCAGCACCCCATGGGCGAGTGGTGAAAAACTGTTTTTT.

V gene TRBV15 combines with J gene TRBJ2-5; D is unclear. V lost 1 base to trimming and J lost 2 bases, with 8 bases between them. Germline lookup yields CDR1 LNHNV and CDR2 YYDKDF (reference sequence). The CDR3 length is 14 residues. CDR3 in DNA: TGTGCCACCAGCAGAGGGACCCTTCAAGAGACCCAGTACTTC. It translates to CATSRGTLQETQYF.

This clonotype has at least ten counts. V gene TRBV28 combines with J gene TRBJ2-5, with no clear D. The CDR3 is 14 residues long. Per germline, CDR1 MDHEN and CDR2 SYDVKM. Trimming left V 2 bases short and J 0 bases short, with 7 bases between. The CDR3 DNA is TGTGCCAGCAGTTTAGGCCCAAACCAAGAGACCCAGTACTTC. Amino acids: CASSLGPNQETQYF.

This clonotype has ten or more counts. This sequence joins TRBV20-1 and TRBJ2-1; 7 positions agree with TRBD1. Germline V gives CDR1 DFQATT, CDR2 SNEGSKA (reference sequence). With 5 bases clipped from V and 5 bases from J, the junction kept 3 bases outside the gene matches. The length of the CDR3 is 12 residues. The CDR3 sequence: CSAPTGNNEQFF. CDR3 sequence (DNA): TGCAGTGCTCCGACAGGGAACAATGAGCAGTTCTTC.

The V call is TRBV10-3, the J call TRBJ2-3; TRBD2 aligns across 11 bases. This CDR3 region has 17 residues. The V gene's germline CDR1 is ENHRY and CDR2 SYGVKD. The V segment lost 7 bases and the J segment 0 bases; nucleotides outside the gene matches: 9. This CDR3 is CAITSGLAGASTDTQYF. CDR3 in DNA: TGTGCCATCACGTCCGGACTAGCGGGCGCTAGCACAGATACGCAGTATTTT.